This passage covers 25 T cell receptor beta chains from one sample sequenced in a study of T-cell memory formation after mild COVID-19. TCRdb processed the 5' RACE reads anew with MiXCR; each CDR3 protein has one entry. The repertoire holds 95,000 to 110,000 distinct CDR3 sequences, with around 14% as singletons. The sample consisted of PBMCs or a T cell subset sorted from them (not recorded which). These receptors all stem from a young man who had mild COVID-19 (a few samples of this study predate the infection). Cell type and time point are not known.

The chain couples TRBV27 to TRBJ2-5; tentative D call: TRBD1 (7 bases). Trimming removed 7 bases at V and 5 bases at J, with 17 bases between. The length of the CDR3 is 14 residues. From germline, CDR1 is MNHEY and CDR2 SMNVEV (reference sequence). Here the CDR3 reads CASTAGRGYETQYF. Written as DNA, the CDR3 is TGTGCCAGCACAGCGGGCAGGGGGTATGAGACCCAGTACTTC.

This clonotype was observed at least ten times. The V and J genes are TRBV6-5 and TRBJ1-1, with TRBD1 as a possible D gene (5 bases). The CDR3 contains 14 residues. Germline V CDR1 and CDR2: MNHEY, SVGAGI. V was pared by 6 bases and J by 0 bases, with 11 bases between. The CDR3, as DNA: TGTGCCAGCAGAGCGACAGTTATGAACACTGAAGCTTTCTTT. Translated, it gives CASRATVMNTEAFF.

This clonotype has a count of ten or more. The chain has TRBV7-2 and TRBJ2-3; 7 nucleotides line up with TRBD2. The CDR3 length is 17 residues. V shed 0 bases, J shed 2 bases, and the junction held 8 bases outside the gene matches. Germline-derived CDR1 and CDR2 are SGHTA and FQGNSA. CDR3 nucleotide sequence: TGTGCCAGCAGCTTAGCGGCGGCAGGGAGGGACACAGATACGCAGTATTTT. This codes for CASSLAAAGRDTDTQYF. Looking up the rest from reference TRBV7-2 and TRBJ2-3 gives the full variable domain: GAGVSQSPSNKVTEKGKDVELRCDPISGHTALYWYRQSLGQGLEFLIYFQGNSAPDKSGLPSDRFSAERTGGSVSTLTIQRTQQEDSAVYLCASSLAAAGRDTDTQYFGPGTRLTVL.

This clonotype was counted at least ten times. This rearrangement joins TRBV15 to TRBJ2-1; unclear D gene. Germline V lookup: CDR1 LNHNV, CDR2 YYDKDF (reference sequence). This CDR3 is 14 amino acids long. V gave up 6 bases and J gave up 7 bases, with 16 bases separating them. CDR3 sequence reads: CATSEERSLNEQFF. CDR3 coding DNA: TGTGCCACCAGTGAAGAGCGTAGCCTAAATGAGCAGTTCTTC.

This chain connects TRBV5-6 to TRBJ2-3; TRBD2 agrees at 7 bases. This CDR3 spans 16 amino acids. Germline CDR1 is SGHDT and CDR2 is YYEEEE. V lost 3 bases to trimming and J lost 0 bases; unmatched junction nucleotides: 7. The CDR3 DNA reads as TGTGCCAGCAGCTCCCAACTAGCGCCAAGCACAGATACGCAGTATTTT. Translating it yields CASSSQLAPSTDTQYF.

The chain carries TRBV6-6 and TRBJ2-3, with a weak D call TRBD2 (5 bases). Germline values: CDR1 MNHNY, CDR2 SVGAGI (reference sequence). V was pared by 8 bases and J by 3 bases, with 6 bases between. CDR3 size: 11 residues. In DNA, the CDR3 is TGTGCCAGCGGCGGGACAGATACGCAGTATTTT. Encoded protein: CASGGTDTQYF.

This chain links TRBV4-1 with TRBJ2-1; D possibly uses TRBD1 or TRBD2 (5 bases each). V lost 0 bases, J lost 5 bases, and 14 bases lay in between. The CDR3 sequence is 16 residues long. Per germline, CDR1 MGHRA and CDR2 YSYEKL. The DNA for the CDR3 is TGCGCCAGCAGCCAAGAGGGGACCGGGTTAGACAATGAGCAGTTCTTC. Translating it yields CASSQEGTGLDNEQFF.

The table lists this clonotype with many counts. The rearrangement links TRBV12-3 or TRBV12-4 to TRBJ1-1, with TRBD1 identical over 9 bases. Trimming at V came to 7 bases and at J to 8 bases, leaving 5 bases not matched to a gene. The length of the CDR3 is 12 residues. DNA of the CDR3: TGTGCCAGCATCTCCGGGACAGGGGAAGCTTTCTTT. This encodes CASISGTGEAFF.

The sample holds many counts of this clonotype. CDR3 loop: CASSPAVLSENEQYF. DNA of the CDR3: TGCGCCAGCAGCCCTGCGGTTCTCTCGGAGAACGAGCAGTACTTC. The genes are TRBV5-1 and TRBJ2-7; D call uncertain. CDR3 length equals 15 residues. Germline-derived CDR1 and CDR2 are SGHRS and YFSETQ. Trimming removed 4 bases at V and 5 bases at J, with 19 bases between.

This clonotype occurred a few times. The chain links TRBV10-3 to TRBJ2-7; no clear D gene. Trimming removed 0 bases at V and 0 bases at J, with 9 bases between. The CDR3 loop spans 15 amino acids. CDR1 is ENHRY and CDR2 is SYGVKD in the germline V gene. The CDR3: CAISESGLPSYEQYF. Written as DNA, the CDR3 is TGTGCCATCAGTGAGTCCGGTTTACCCTCCTACGAGCAGTACTTC.

This chain joins TRBV12-3 or TRBV12-4 and TRBJ2-6; TRBD1 matches at 9 bases. The CDR3 is 21 residues long. Unmatched junction bases numbered 20, after V lost 7 bases and J lost 1 base. The CDR3 here is CASTIRDRVILLTSGANVLTF. The CDR3, as DNA: TGTGCCAGCACCATCCGGGACAGGGTCATCCTACTGACTTCTGGGGCCAACGTCCTGACTTTC.

This sequence joins TRBV29-1 and TRBJ2-3, with TRBD2 as a possible D gene (7 bases). Germline V CDR1 and CDR2: SQVTM, ANQGSEA. V was trimmed by 7 bases and J by 0 bases, leaving 17 bases between them. The CDR3 loop spans 15 amino acids. CDR3 bases: TGCAGCGCCGCAAGAGGGGGGGCGAGCACAGATACGCAGTATTTT. Residues: CSAARGGASTDTQYF.

A few counts support this clonotype. This chain links TRBV7-9 with TRBJ2-7; a weak D match, TRBD1 (6 bases). Germline CDR1 reads SEHNR; CDR2 reads FQNEAQ (reference sequence). Trimming cost V 1 base and J 6 bases, with 13 bases left between them. The CDR3 loop spans 14 amino acids. CDR3 loop: CASSLVSGQPEQYF. CDR3 sequence (DNA): TGTGCCAGCAGCTTAGTATCCGGACAGCCCGAGCAGTACTTC. Looking up the rest from reference TRBV7-9 and TRBJ2-7 gives the full variable domain: DTGVSQNPRHKITKRGQNVTFRCDPISEHNRLYWYRQTLGQGPEFLTYFQNEAQLEKSRLLSDRFSAERPKGSFSTLEIQRTEQGDSAMYLCASSLVSGQPEQYFGPGTRLTVT.

The V call is TRBV3-1, the J call TRBJ1-2; D gene unclear. V was clipped by 0 bases and J by 0 bases, with 8 bases between them. Germline assignment: CDR1 LGHDT and CDR2 YNNKEL (reference sequence). There are 15 residues in the CDR3. The CDR3 DNA reads as TGTGCCAGCAGCCAAGAGCCAAGTTCTAACTATGGCTACACCTTC. It is translated as CASSQEPSSNYGYTF. The entire variable domain, with the rest obtained from reference TRBV3-1 and TRBJ1-2, is as follows: DTAVSQTPKYLVTQMGNDKSIKCEQNLGHDTMYWYKQDSKKFLKIMFSYNNKELIINETVPNRFSPKSPDKAHLNLHINSLELGDSAVYFCASSQEPSSNYGYTFGSGTRLTVV.

This clonotype has only a few counts. The CDR3 sequence is CASSRNVANTGELFF. CDR3 nucleotide sequence: TGTGCCAGCAGTCGCAACGTCGCGAACACCGGGGAGCTGTTTTTT. J is TRBJ2-2 and V is TRBV12-3 or TRBV12-4; D gene ambiguous. CDR3 length: 15 residues. V lost 5 bases and J 0 bases, leaving 10 bases between the germline ends.

This clonotype was counted only a few times. The chain links TRBV4-1 to TRBJ1-1; possibly TRBD1 for D (6 bases). Deletions cut 4 bases from V and 3 bases from J, with 12 bases between. This CDR3 contains 14 residues. Germline V gene data show CDR1 as MGHRA and CDR2 as YSYEKL. CDR3 region: CASSPSRGDTEAFF. Here the CDR3 DNA reads TGCGCCAGCAGCCCCTCCAGGGGAGACACTGAAGCTTTCTTT.

The chain couples TRBV4-1 to TRBJ2-7, with TRBD2 matching over 7 bases. The V segment lost 3 bases and the J segment 4 bases; nucleotides outside the gene matches: 12. CDR1 and CDR2 from the germline V gene are MGHRA and YSYEKL. The length of the CDR3 is 16 residues. CDR3: CASSHLGGSGDYEQYF. DNA of the CDR3: TGCGCCAGCAGCCACCTGGGTGGCAGCGGGGATTACGAGCAGTACTTC.

The V gene is TRBV5-1, the J gene TRBJ2-1; possible D gene TRBD2, 7 bases. Looked up from germline, CDR1 is SGHRS and CDR2 is YFSETQ. This CDR3 is built from 15 residues. Trimming took off 5 bases at V and 2 bases at J, with 14 bases between the two ends. CDR3 sequence reads: CASRPTGRAYNEQFF. The CDR3 DNA reads TGCGCCAGCAGACCAACAGGGAGGGCCTACAATGAGCAGTTCTTC.

This clonotype occurred a few times. The genes are TRBV5-6 and TRBJ1-1; possible D gene TRBD1, 6 bases. The length of the CDR3 is 14 residues. With 2 bases removed from V and 1 base from J, the gap between germline ends came to 9 bases. Germline CDR1 is SGHDT and CDR2 is YYEEEE. The CDR3 DNA reads as TGTGCCAGCAGCTTAAACAGGGAGAACACTGAAGCTTTCTTT. Protein sequence: CASSLNRENTEAFF.

The sample holds a few counts of this clonotype. The V gene is TRBV6-2 or TRBV6-3, the J gene TRBJ2-7; TRBD2 matches 9 bases. Germline V gene data show CDR1 as MNHEY and CDR2 as SVGEGT. V shed 6 bases, J shed 0 bases, and the junction held 6 bases outside the gene matches. The CDR3 consists of 15 residues. CDR3 bases: TGTGCCAGCAGCGAGACTAGCGGAAGCTCCTACGAGCAGTACGTC. Translating gives CASSETSGSSYEQYV.

This clonotype was recorded a few times. V and J are TRBV20-1 and TRBJ2-3, with D possibly being TRBD1 or TRBD2 (5 bases each). Germline CDR1 is DFQATT and CDR2 is SNEGSKA (reference sequence). Trimming stripped 5 bases from V and 1 base from J, with 10 bases between. This CDR3 spans 13 amino acids. This chain's CDR3 is CSASRGRTDTQYF. The CDR3, as DNA: TGCAGTGCTTCTCGGGGCCGCACAGATACGCAGTATTTT.

This clonotype occurred a few times. The chain carries TRBV7-6 and TRBJ1-1; D call uncertain. V lost 5 bases and J lost 6, with 13 bases in between. The germline V gene encodes CDR1 SGHVS and CDR2 FNYEAQ. The CDR3 has 13 residues. The CDR3 sequence is CASSRTLNAEAFF. CDR3 bases: TGTGCCAGCAGCCGGACCCTCAACGCTGAAGCTTTCTTT.

This chain joins TRBV11-2 and TRBJ2-7, with D possibly matching TRBD1 (6 bases). The germline V and J ends were trimmed by 0 bases and 2 bases, with 17 bases remaining between them. Looked up from germline, CDR1 is SGHAT and CDR2 is FQNNGV. The CDR3 spans 17 residues. CDR3: CASSLDPGTSFPYEQYV. CDR3 DNA sequence: TGTGCCAGCAGCTTAGATCCCGGGACAAGCTTCCCCTACGAGCAGTACGTC.

The J gene is TRBJ2-7, the V gene TRBV27, with D possibly TRBD2 on 6 matching bases. V gave up 2 bases and J gave up 0 bases, with 11 bases separating them. CDR1 and CDR2 from the germline V gene are MNHEY and SMNVEV (reference sequence). This CDR3 has 15 amino acids. For the CDR3, the DNA is TGTGCCAGCAGTTTACGAGGTAGCGGCTCCTACGAGCAGTACTTC. Protein: CASSLRGSGSYEQYF.

This clonotype was found many times. At one end the junction does not follow the germline gene, possibly because of a read error. This sequence joins TRBV4-3 and TRBJ2-2, with D perhaps matching TRBD2 (6 bases). The germline gives CDR1 LGHNA, CDR2 YSLEER. The CDR3 is 17 amino acids. DNA of the CDR3: TGCGCCAGCAGCGAAGACCCCGGTCTCGGAGGGGCCGGGGAGCTGTTTTTT. Protein: CASSEDPGLGGAGELFF.